This entry lists 32 T cell receptor beta chains sequenced from one sample in a study of T cells in localized non-small cell lung cancer. Here immunoSEQ multiplex PCR was the method, and the copy in TCRdb shows in-frame clones only, minus some. The sample holds roughly 1,500 clones, about 20% seen once. The material was normal lung tissue next to the tumor, obtained before any cancer treatment. The receptor set was obtained from a woman aged 40-70 years with stage I lung adenocarcinoma.

Relative to its sample, this clone is medium-sized. The gene calls are TRBV9 and TRBJ2-3; D is unclear. The CDR3 runs to 14 residues. Germline V lookup: CDR1 SGDLS, CDR2 YYNGEE. V lost 0 bases, J lost 0 bases, and 5 bases lay in between. The CDR3 region is CASSVDSSTDTQYF. CDR3 nucleotides: TGTGCCAGCAGCGTAGATAGTAGCACAGATACGCAGTATTTT.

The gene calls are TRBV23-1 and TRBJ2-5, with D tentatively TRBD2 (5 bases). TRBV23-1 is identified as an open reading frame with a role that is uncertain. The V end was cut by 6 bases, the J end by 10 bases, with 24 bases between. This CDR3 spans 15 amino acids. The chain's CDR3 is CASSQEYQTRGRQYF. CDR3 nucleotide sequence: TGCGCCAGCAGCCAAGAATACCAGACCCGCGGGCGCCAGTACTTC.

The J gene is TRBJ1-1, the V gene TRBV9; no definite D call. The CDR3 totals 12 residues. In germline, CDR1 is SGDLS, CDR2 YYNGEE. Between the trimmed V and J ends, which lost 4 bases and 5 bases, there was a span of 9 bases. DNA of the CDR3: TGTGCCAGCAGCCTTGCGGGGACTGAAGCTTTCTTT. This gives the protein CASSLAGTEAFF.

The V gene is TRBV11-3, the J gene TRBJ1-1; D might be TRBD1 (5 bases). The CDR3 has 14 residues. Trimming took off 1 base at V and 4 bases at J, with 10 bases between the two ends. Germline values: CDR1 SGHNT, CDR2 YENEEA. The CDR3 here is CASSLVARGTEAFF. The DNA for the CDR3 is TGTGCCAGCAGCTTAGTGGCGAGGGGCACTGAAGCTTTCTTT.

V usage is TRBV7-1 and J usage is TRBJ2-3; maybe TRBD2 (5 bases). TRBV7-1 is labeled an ORF, and its function is uncertain. The length of the CDR3 is 16 residues. Trimming shortened V by 10 bases and J by 0 bases, and 20 bases separated the two germline ends. CDR3: CAIPTGGGPSTDTQYF. The CDR3 coding sequence is TGTGCCATCCCCACTGGTGGCGGGCCTAGCACAGATACGCAGTATTTT.

This chain links TRBV19 with TRBJ2-1; 16 bases agree with TRBD2. V trimming: 11 bases; J trimming: 6 bases; junction bases outside the gene matches: 4. CDR1 and CDR2 from the germline V gene are LNHDA and SQIVND (reference sequence). CDR3 length: 14 amino acids. The CDR3 DNA sequence: TGTGCCTCAGGGACTAGCGGGAGGGCCAATGAGCAGTTCTTC. Translated: CASGTSGRANEQFF.

Only a few counts were recorded for this clone. The V call is TRBV18, the J call TRBJ2-1; 9 bases align to TRBD1. Germline V gene sequence: CDR1 KGHSH, CDR2 LQKENI. The CDR3 contains 14 residues. The ends lost 4 bases at V and 6 bases at J; junction bases unmatched: 4. CDR3 sequence reads: CASSLSTGGNEQFF. CDR3 coding DNA: TGTGCCAGCTCACTTTCGACAGGGGGCAATGAGCAGTTCTTC.

A few counts support this clone. The chain uses TRBV9 and TRBJ1-6; D is perhaps TRBD1 (5 bases). The CDR3 consists of 15 residues. Germline V gene lookup returns CDR1 SGDLS and CDR2 YYNGEE. With 10 bases removed from V and 10 bases from J, the gap between germline ends came to 24 bases. The CDR3 sequence: CAVSIPGPRRSPLHF. For the CDR3, the DNA is TGTGCCGTTTCGATCCCGGGACCGAGAAGATCACCCCTCCACTTT.

The V gene is TRBV23-1, the J gene TRBJ1-6; 7 bases fit TRBD1. Being an ORF, TRBV23-1 has a function that is uncertain. With V trimmed by 2 bases and J by 6 bases, 16 bases remained unmatched. The CDR3 extends over 19 amino acids. The CDR3 region has the DNA TGCGCCAGCAGTCAACATGGGACAGCCCTACGTCTACCTAATTCACCCCTCCACTTT. Its protein product is CASSQHGTALRLPNSPLHF.

V usage is TRBV11-3 and J usage is TRBJ1-3, with TRBD1 matching 10 bases. There are 16 residues in the CDR3. The V segment lost 4 bases and the J segment 3 bases; nucleotides outside the gene matches: 6. CDR1 is SGHNT and CDR2 is YENEEA in the germline V gene. In nucleotides, the CDR3 is TGTGCCAGCAGCTCGAGGGGGACAGGGGATGGAAACACCATATATTTT. This sequence encodes CASSSRGTGDGNTIYF.

Sample share makes this clone large. The chain carries TRBV11-3 and TRBJ2-1; D is possibly TRBD2 (7 bases). V was shortened by 2 bases and J by 2 bases, with 13 bases between the two germline ends. Germline CDR1 is SGHNT and CDR2 is YENEEA. The CDR3 runs 16 residues. The CDR3 reads CASSLNRGGTYNEQFF. The CDR3 coding sequence is TGTGCCAGCAGCTTAAATCGCGGGGGCACCTACAATGAGCAGTTCTTC.

This clone has a handful of counts. The chain joins TRBV27 to TRBJ1-1; D is perhaps TRBD1 (5 bases). V was trimmed by 4 bases and J by 7 bases, leaving 16 bases between them. This CDR3 is built from 14 residues. The germline CDR1 and CDR2 sequences are MNHEY and SMNVEV (reference sequence). In DNA, the CDR3 is TGTGCCAGCAGTTCATATGGGGGTCATAATGAAGCTTTCTTT. It translates to CASSSYGGHNEAFF.

The table lists this clone with a few counts. V and J are TRBV6-8 and TRBJ2-2; 9 nucleotides agree with TRBD1. The CDR3 covers 16 residues. Germline assignment: CDR1 MNHGY and CDR2 SAAAGT. J lost 3 bases, V lost 5 bases, and 7 bases had no gene match. The CDR3 coding sequence is TGTGCCAGCAGTCCTCCCGGACAGGGGTACACCGGGGAGCTGTTTTTT. As protein: CASSPPGQGYTGELFF.

This clone was detected once. The chain is built from TRBV29-1 and TRBJ2-3, with 8 bases aligning to TRBD1. This CDR3 spans 12 amino acids. With 6 bases clipped from V and 3 bases from J, the junction kept 2 bases outside the gene matches. Germline CDR1 reads SQVTM; CDR2 reads ANQGSEA. Here the CDR3 DNA reads TGCAGCGTGACAGGGGATACAGATACGCAGTATTTT. Its translation: CSVTGDTDTQYF.

This clone occurred a few times. This sequence joins TRBV11-3 and TRBJ1-4; D gene uncertain. Germline CDR1 SGHNT, CDR2 YENEEA. The CDR3 totals 15 residues. V was cut by 3 bases and J by 8 bases, with 16 bases left in between. The CDR3 reads CASSLFGGLGEKLFF. The CDR3 coding sequence is TGTGCCAGCAGCTTGTTCGGAGGCTTAGGGGAAAAACTGTTTTTT.

This chain connects TRBV19 to TRBJ2-5; TRBD2 matches 12 bases. The J segment lost 5 bases and the V segment lost 7 bases, leaving 8 bases of the junction unmatched. CDR1 is LNHDA and CDR2 is SQIVND in the germline V gene (reference sequence). There are 15 residues in the CDR3. Here the CDR3 reads CASTQTSGSFETQYF. The CDR3 region has the DNA TGTGCCAGTACCCAGACTAGCGGGAGTTTTGAGACCCAGTACTTC.

The chain employs TRBV6-8 and TRBJ1-4; D gene ambiguous. Trimming removed 0 bases from V and 0 bases from J, with 8 bases in between. The CDR3 totals 16 residues. The germline V gene encodes CDR1 MNHGY and CDR2 SAAAGT. CDR3 sequence (DNA): TGTGCCAGCAGTTACTCACCGGTTGCAACTAATGAAAAACTGTTTTTT. This codes for CASSYSPVATNEKLFF.

This clone is termed large (0.1 to 1%). The chain links TRBV11-3 to TRBJ2-1, with 8 bases aligning to TRBD2. The CDR3 contains 15 residues. Germline trimming cut 5 bases from V and 12 bases from J; bases unmatched to any gene: 15. CDR1 SGHNT and CDR2 YENEEA come from the germline V gene. CDR3 in DNA: TGTGCCAGCAGCCTACCGGAATCAAAGCGGGGGCGGCAGTTCTTC. Translated: CASSLPESKRGRQFF.

There are a few counts of this clone. This rearrangement joins TRBV28 to TRBJ1-2; D perhaps matches TRBD1 (6 bases). Germline V gene data show CDR1 as MDHEN and CDR2 as SYDVKM. The CDR3 contains 13 residues. Trimming shortened V by 8 bases and J by 7 bases, and 17 bases separated the two germline ends. CDR3 nucleotides: TGTGCCAGCGGCTCTCAGGGGTTAGGTGGCTACACCTTC. Protein product: CASGSQGLGGYTF.

This clone ranks as medium-sized. This chain joins TRBV11-3 and TRBJ2-5; D unresolved. This CDR3 has 15 amino acids. Germline V gene data show CDR1 as SGHNT and CDR2 as YENEEA. The V end was cut by 0 bases, the J end by 2 bases, with 10 bases between. Written as DNA, the CDR3 is TGTGCCAGCAGCTTAGATCGGCTCTTTCAAGAGACCCAGTACTTC. It encodes CASSLDRLFQETQYF.

This chain uses TRBV29-1 with TRBJ1-4, with no clear D. CDR1 SQVTM and CDR2 ANQGSEA come from the germline V gene. The V gene lost 6 bases and the J gene lost 8 bases, with 16 bases spanning the gap. The CDR3 sequence is 13 residues long. The CDR3 spells CSVWKQLDEKLFF. The CDR3 region has the DNA TGCAGCGTCTGGAAACAGCTGGACGAAAAACTGTTTTTT.

This clone was picked up a small number of times. The J gene is TRBJ1-1, the V gene TRBV29-1; perhaps TRBD1 as D (5 bases). V lost 4 bases and J lost 3, with 18 bases in between. This CDR3 region has 15 residues. The germline V gene has CDR1 SQVTM and CDR2 ANQGSEA. CDR3 region: CSVVAGTPRYTEAFF. The CDR3 region has the DNA TGCAGCGTTGTAGCCGGGACCCCTAGGTACACTGAAGCTTTCTTT.

This chain links TRBV28 with TRBJ1-1, with 10 bases identical to TRBD1. Per the germline V gene, CDR1 is MDHEN and CDR2 is SYDVKM. V trimming: 8 bases; J trimming: 3 bases; junction bases outside the gene matches: 12. CDR3 size: 16 residues. The DNA of the CDR3 is TGTGCCAGCTTACTTTCCACAGGACAGGGGGACACTGAAGCTTTCTTT. This gives the protein CASLLSTGQGDTEAFF. Drawing the rest from reference TRBV28 and TRBJ1-1, the complete variable domain is DVKVTQSSRYLVKRTGEKVFLECVQDMDHENMFWYRQDPGLGLRLIYFSYDVKMKEKGDIPEGYSVSREKKERFSLILESASTNQTSMYLCASLLSTGQGDTEAFFGQGTRLTVV.

This clone was detected only a few times. V is TRBV11-3 and J is TRBJ2-3; no firm D call. V shed 5 bases and J shed 4 bases, with 16 bases lying between them. The germline V gene encodes CDR1 SGHNT and CDR2 YENEEA. CDR3 size: 15 residues. The DNA for the CDR3 is TGTGCCAGCAGCCCCCAATCCCCGGCAGCAGATACGCAGTATTTT. It is translated as CASSPQSPAADTQYF. The full variable domain, completed using reference TRBV11-3 and TRBJ2-3, is EAGVVQSPRYKIIEKKQPVAFWCNPISGHNTLYWYLQNLGQGPELLIRYENEEAVDDSQLPKDRFSAERLKGVDSTLKIQPAELGDSAVYLCASSPQSPAADTQYFGPGTRLTVL.

This clone was recorded a few times. The chain uses TRBV12-5 and TRBJ1-1; D call uncertain. CDR1 is LGHNT, CDR2 FRNRAP, per germline. This CDR3 contains 12 residues. CDR3 in DNA: TGTGCCAGCACATTAAAAGGGACTGAAGCTTTCTTT. Protein product: CASTLKGTEAFF.

This chain connects TRBV19 to TRBJ1-5; the match to TRBD1 covers 7 bases. Per the germline V gene, CDR1 is LNHDA and CDR2 is SQIVND (reference sequence). V trimming: 6 bases; J trimming: 6 bases; junction bases outside the gene matches: 5. CDR3 length: 13 amino acids. The CDR3, as DNA: TGTGCCAGTAGGGGACAGCAGGTTCAGCCCCAGCATTTT. It specifies CASRGQQVQPQHF. The whole variable domain, filled in from reference TRBV19 and TRBJ1-5, reads DGGITQSPKYLFRKEGQNVTLSCEQNLNHDAMYWYRQDPGQGLRLIYYSQIVNDFQKGDIAEGYSVSREKKESFPLTVTSAQKNPTAFYLCASRGQQVQPQHFGDGTRLSIL.

This sequence joins TRBV19 and TRBJ2-7, with D hard to call. Trimming took off 9 bases at V and 0 bases at J, with 12 bases between the two ends. The V gene's germline CDR1 is LNHDA and CDR2 SQIVND (reference sequence). The CDR3 has 13 residues. In DNA form, the CDR3 reads TGTGCCAGCCTACACCCCAACTCCTACGAGCAGTACTTC. The encoded protein is CASLHPNSYEQYF. The full variable domain, rest sourced from reference TRBV19 and TRBJ2-7, is DGGITQSPKYLFRKEGQNVTLSCEQNLNHDAMYWYRQDPGQGLRLIYYSQIVNDFQKGDIAEGYSVSREKKESFPLTVTSAQKNPTAFYLCASLHPNSYEQYFGPGTRLTVT.

The sample holds a few counts of this clone. J is TRBJ1-1 and V is TRBV1; the D segment call TRBD1 is taken from the table without a DNA check. TRBV1 is given as a pseudogene. This CDR3 contains 15 residues. Here the CDR3 reads CASSRSTGPTGEAFF. In DNA, the CDR3 is TGCGCCAGCAGCCGATCTACAGGACCCACGGGTGAAGCTTTCTTT.

CDR3 sequence: CASSLPTNYGYTF. CDR3 nucleotides: TGTGCCAGCAGTTTACCCACTAACTATGGCTACACCTTC. V gene TRBV28 combines with J gene TRBJ1-2; no reliable D call. V dropped 2 bases and J dropped 0 bases, with 4 bases sitting between them. The germline V gene has CDR1 MDHEN and CDR2 SYDVKM. This CDR3 contains 13 residues.

This chain uses TRBV19 with TRBJ1-1; 8 bases agree with TRBD1. CDR1 and CDR2 from the germline V gene are LNHDA and SQIVND (reference sequence). Trimming took 4 bases from V and 0 from J; bases not matched to a gene: 7. The CDR3 has 16 amino acids. The CDR3 DNA sequence: TGTGCCAGTAGTACATTGACAGGGGCTATGAACACTGAAGCTTTCTTT. Encoded protein: CASSTLTGAMNTEAFF.

This chain links TRBV14 with TRBJ1-4; perhaps TRBD1 as D (5 bases). The germline gives CDR1 SGHDN, CDR2 FVKESK. The ends were cut back, 4 bases at V and 4 bases at J, with 13 bases in the middle. CDR3 length equals 15 residues. For the CDR3, the DNA is TGTGCCAGCAGCCTCGGGAGGGGTGGTAATGAAAAACTGTTTTTT. Its protein is CASSLGRGGNEKLFF.

This clone was recorded a few times. The chain has TRBV19 and TRBJ2-1; D ambiguous. CDR1 and CDR2 from the germline V gene are LNHDA and SQIVND (reference sequence). This CDR3 has 13 amino acids. V was clipped by 1 base and J by 10 bases, with 11 bases between them. The CDR3 here is CASSIVPTSEQFF. The CDR3 region has the DNA TGTGCCAGTAGTATAGTGCCAACTTCGGAGCAGTTCTTC.